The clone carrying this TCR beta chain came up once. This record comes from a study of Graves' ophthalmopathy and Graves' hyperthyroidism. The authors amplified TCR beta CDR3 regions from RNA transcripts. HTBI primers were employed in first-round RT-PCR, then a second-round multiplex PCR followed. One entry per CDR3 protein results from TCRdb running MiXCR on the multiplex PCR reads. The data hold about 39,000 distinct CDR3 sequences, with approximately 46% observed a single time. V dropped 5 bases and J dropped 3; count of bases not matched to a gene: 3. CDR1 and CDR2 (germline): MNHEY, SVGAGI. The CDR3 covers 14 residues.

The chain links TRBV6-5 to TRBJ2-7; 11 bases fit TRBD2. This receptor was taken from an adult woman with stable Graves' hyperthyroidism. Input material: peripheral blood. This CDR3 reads CASSTTSGSYEQYF. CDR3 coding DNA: TGTGCCAGCAGTACCACTAGCGGGAGCTACGAGCAGTACTTC.